This is a list of T cell receptor beta chains from one sample in a study of shared clonotypes between healthy human individuals. The assay was immunoSEQ multiplex PCR, and TCRdb's table has in-frame clones only and misses some. The data show under 750,000 clones, with around 77% seen just once and under 2% held by the top ten. The sample was memory CD4+ T cells sorted from blood. All receptors derive from a woman younger than 45 in good health. The CDR3 runs from the conserved cysteine through the conserved F or W. A D gene is named only where the DNA matches it firmly. Clone size is shown for a subset of rows, as once, few, many or a class of expanded clone.

cdr3_aa: CASSIYRTPNYGYTF
cdr3_nt: TGTGCCAGCAGCATCTACAGGACTCCTAACTATGGCTACACCTTC
clone_size: -
v_call: TRBV7-2
d_call: -
j_call: TRBJ1-2

cdr3_aa: CASSIRNTQYF
cdr3_nt: TGTGCCAGTAGTATCAGGAATACGCAGTATTTT
clone_size: few
v_call: TRBV19
d_call: -
j_call: TRBJ2-3

cdr3_aa: CASSPQPGPLGYTF
cdr3_nt: TGTGCCAGCTCACCTCAACCGGGACCCCTCGGCTACACCTTC
clone_size: -
v_call: TRBV18
d_call: -
j_call: TRBJ1-2

cdr3_aa: CASSRRPGQGATNEKLFF
cdr3_nt: TGCGCCAGCAGTCGGAGGCCGGGACAGGGTGCAACTAATGAAAAACTGTTTTTT
clone_size: few
v_call: TRBV4-1
d_call: TRBD1
j_call: TRBJ1-4

cdr3_aa: CSINRDTGELFF
cdr3_nt: TGCAGCATTAACAGGGATACCGGGGAGCTGTTTTTT
clone_size: -
v_call: TRBV29-1
d_call: -
j_call: TRBJ2-2

cdr3_aa: CASKKERRGTDTQYF
cdr3_nt: TGTGCCAGCAAAAAGGAACGACGCGGCACAGATACGCAGTATTTT
clone_size: -
v_call: TRBV11-2
d_call: -
j_call: TRBJ2-3

cdr3_aa: CASSSDTGELFF
cdr3_nt: TGTGCCAGCAGCTCCGACACCGGGGAGCTGTTTTTT
clone_size: -
v_call: TRBV5-3
d_call: -
j_call: TRBJ2-2

cdr3_aa: CASSMGREYGNEQFF
cdr3_nt: TGTGCCAGTAGTATGGGTCGGGAGTACGGCAATGAGCAGTTCTTC
clone_size: -
v_call: TRBV19
d_call: -
j_call: TRBJ2-1

cdr3_aa: CASSVSHGGPGDEQYF
cdr3_nt: TGTGCCAGCAGTGTAAGCCACGGAGGGCCGGGTGACGAGCAGTACTTC
clone_size: -
v_call: TRBV27
d_call: -
j_call: TRBJ2-7

cdr3_aa: CASARASGIHEQYF
cdr3_nt: TGTGCTAGTGCAAGGGCTAGCGGGATTCACGAGCAGTACTTC
clone_size: -
v_call: TRBV12-5
d_call: TRBD2
j_call: TRBJ2-7

cdr3_aa: CASSDRDTNEKLFF
cdr3_nt: TGTGCCAGCAGTGACCGGGACACCAATGAAAAACTGTTTTTT
clone_size: few
v_call: TRBV25-1
d_call: -
j_call: TRBJ1-4

cdr3_aa: CASSLSSGLYNEQFF
cdr3_nt: TGTGCCAGCAGCTTAAGTAGCGGACTGTACAATGAGCAGTTCTTC
clone_size: -
v_call: TRBV7-2
d_call: -
j_call: TRBJ2-1

cdr3_aa: CASSLTGTGFGEQYF
cdr3_nt: TGTGCCAGCAGTCTGACCGGGACAGGGTTTGGCGAGCAGTACTTC
clone_size: -
v_call: TRBV28
d_call: TRBD1
j_call: TRBJ2-7

cdr3_aa: CASLRTGFNQPQHF
cdr3_nt: TGTGCCAGCCTTCGGACAGGGTTCAATCAGCCCCAGCATTTT
clone_size: many
v_call: TRBV6-1
d_call: TRBD1
j_call: TRBJ1-5

cdr3_aa: CASAKGTSGSKETQYF
cdr3_nt: TGTGCCAGCGCTAAGGGGACTAGCGGGAGTAAGGAGACCCAGTACTTC
clone_size: once
v_call: TRBV7-6
d_call: TRBD2
j_call: TRBJ2-5

cdr3_aa: CASSARREGRETQYF
cdr3_nt: TGTGCCAGCAGCGCCAGGAGGGAGGGCCGGGAGACCCAGTACTTC
clone_size: once
v_call: TRBV7-2
d_call: TRBD2
j_call: TRBJ2-5

cdr3_aa: CATSPSGTGNNEQFF
cdr3_nt: TGTGCCACCAGCCCATCCGGGACAGGGAACAATGAGCAGTTCTTC
clone_size: -
v_call: TRBV15
d_call: TRBD1
j_call: TRBJ2-1

cdr3_aa: CASSLGLAGVGQETQYF
cdr3_nt: TGTGCCAGCAGTTTGGGCCTAGCGGGAGTGGGGCAAGAGACCCAGTACTTC
clone_size: once
v_call: TRBV27
d_call: TRBD2
j_call: TRBJ2-5

cdr3_aa: CSAGDRETQYF
cdr3_nt: TGCAGTGCTGGTGATAGGGAGACCCAGTACTTC
clone_size: -
v_call: TRBV20-1
d_call: -
j_call: TRBJ2-5

cdr3_aa: CASSLTSSNQPQHF
cdr3_nt: TGTGCCAGCAGCTTAACAAGTAGCAATCAGCCCCAGCATTTT
clone_size: -
v_call: TRBV7-9
d_call: -
j_call: TRBJ1-5

cdr3_aa: CASSLVVSPYEQYF
cdr3_nt: TGCGCCAGCAGCTTGGTTGTTTCTCCCTACGAGCAGTACTTC
clone_size: few
v_call: TRBV5-1
d_call: -
j_call: TRBJ2-7

cdr3_aa: CASSYTSGSWAGELFF
cdr3_nt: TGCGCCAGCAGCTACACTAGCGGGAGTTGGGCCGGGGAGCTGTTTTTT
clone_size: -
v_call: TRBV5-1
d_call: TRBD2
j_call: TRBJ2-2

cdr3_aa: CASSPRTGIGGNQPQHF
cdr3_nt: TGTGCCAGCAGCCCCCGGACAGGAATTGGAGGCAATCAGCCCCAGCATTTT
clone_size: -
v_call: TRBV7-2
d_call: TRBD1
j_call: TRBJ1-5

cdr3_aa: CASSLVLGDPYEQYF
cdr3_nt: TGCGCCAGCAGCTTGGTGTTGGGAGACCCTTACGAGCAGTACTTC
clone_size: -
v_call: TRBV5-1
d_call: -
j_call: TRBJ2-7

cdr3_aa: CASSLMMAVQDEKLFF
cdr3_nt: TGCGCCAGCAGCTTGATGATGGCAGTCCAGGATGAAAAACTGTTTTTT
clone_size: -
v_call: TRBV5-1
d_call: -
j_call: TRBJ1-4

cdr3_aa: CASSPGRTSGAGELFF
cdr3_nt: TGTGCCAGCAGCCCAGGGAGAACTAGCGGGGCCGGGGAGCTGTTTTTT
clone_size: -
v_call: TRBV4-2
d_call: TRBD2
j_call: TRBJ2-2